Below are 18 T cell receptor beta chains sequenced from a single sample in a study of blood T cell repertoires in COVID-19. Repertoires were generated with immunoSEQ multiplex PCR, while TCRdb's copy carries only in-frame clones and drops some. The table has around 210,000 clones, approximately 86% seen once. The material sequenced was peripheral blood. Receptors were obtained from a man in his sixties with COVID-19, enrolled during active disease.

The rearrangement joins TRBV7-2 to TRBJ1-2, with D unclear. CDR1 and CDR2 (germline): SGHTA, FQGNSA. V was clipped by 3 bases and J by 4 bases, with 9 bases between them. This CDR3 comprises 13 residues. CDR3 DNA sequence: TGTGCCAGCAGCTTGCCAGTCTTCTATGGCTACACCTTC. Translated: CASSLPVFYGYTF.

The rearrangement joins TRBV28 to TRBJ2-7; perhaps TRBD2 as D (5 bases). V was shortened by 6 bases and J by 2 bases, with 14 bases between the two germline ends. This CDR3 spans 14 amino acids. Germline CDR1 and CDR2: MDHEN and SYDVKM. DNA for the CDR3: TGTGCCAGCAGCCCCTCCGGACTCCCCTACGAGCAGTACTTC. Translated, it gives CASSPSGLPYEQYF.

This clone came up a few times. V gene TRBV27 combines with J gene TRBJ1-4, with 7 bases fitting TRBD1. The ends lost 8 bases at V and 7 bases at J; junction bases unmatched: 10. This CDR3 contains 14 residues. The germline V gene encodes CDR1 MNHEY and CDR2 SMNVEV (reference sequence). The CDR3 DNA follows: TGTGCCAGCCGAGACAGGGATCGCCTTGAAAAACTGTTTTTT. The encoded protein is CASRDRDRLEKLFF.

The chain is built from TRBV3-1 (or the pseudogene TRBV3-2) and TRBJ1-2; TRBD1 might be the D (5 bases). CDR3 size: 13 residues. In germline, CDR1 is LGHDT, CDR2 YNNKEL (reference sequence). V was trimmed by 6 bases and J by 4 bases, leaving 12 bases between them. CDR3 in DNA: TGTGCCAGCAGATTGGGGGGGACCTATGGCTACACCTTC. Translated: CASRLGGTYGYTF.

The V gene is TRBV5-1, the J gene TRBJ1-2; D is possibly TRBD1 (6 bases). Trimming pared 0 bases from V and 4 bases from J, leaving 13 bases between. CDR1 is SGHRS and CDR2 is YFSETQ in the germline V gene. This CDR3 is built from 15 residues. The CDR3: CASSLEQGPIYGYTF. Here the CDR3 DNA reads TGCGCCAGCAGCTTGGAACAGGGACCAATCTATGGCTACACCTTC.

The genes are TRBV6-1 and TRBJ1-1, with a possible D match to TRBD1 (6 bases). Germline V gives CDR1 MNHNS, CDR2 SASEGT. The CDR3 totals 15 residues. Trimming took 2 bases from V and 4 from J, leaving 14 bases between them. CDR3 residues: CASSESPGAGTEAFF. DNA for the CDR3: TGTGCCAGCAGTGAAAGTCCAGGGGCGGGCACTGAAGCTTTCTTT.

The genes are TRBV5-1 and TRBJ2-7, with 10 bases lining up with TRBD1. The CDR3 spans 14 residues. The V gene end was trimmed by 4 bases and the J gene end by 5 bases; junction bases not matched to a gene: 6. CDR1 is SGHRS and CDR2 is YFSETQ in the germline V gene. This CDR3 is CASSLGTGVHEQYF. CDR3 sequence (DNA): TGCGCCAGCAGCCTGGGGACAGGGGTCCACGAGCAGTACTTC.

The table lists this clone with a count of one. The chain links TRBV28 to TRBJ2-7, with 7 bases fitting TRBD1. CDR3 length: 14 residues. CDR1 is MDHEN and CDR2 is SYDVKM in the germline V gene. V dropped 10 bases and J dropped 3; count of bases not matched to a gene: 12. The CDR3 protein is CAIQQTGTVYEQYF. The CDR3 DNA sequence: TGTGCCATCCAGCAAACCGGGACAGTCTACGAGCAGTACTTC.

The chain joins TRBV27 to TRBJ2-3, with TRBD2 matching 12 bases. Germline V lookup: CDR1 MNHEY, CDR2 SMNVEV (reference sequence). Trimming removed 5 bases from V and 0 bases from J; junction bases left unmatched: 9. The CDR3 loop spans 18 amino acids. CDR3 region: CASSHPTSGSGSTDTQYF. The CDR3 DNA is TGTGCCAGCAGTCACCCGACTAGCGGGAGTGGGAGCACAGATACGCAGTATTTT.

This clone was detected only a few times. The J gene is TRBJ1-2, the V gene TRBV9; D not resolved. The CDR3 covers 15 residues. From germline, CDR1 is SGDLS and CDR2 YYNGEE. Deletions cut 0 bases from V and 4 bases from J, with 13 bases between. CDR3 nucleotide sequence: TGTGCCAGCAGCGTAGAAGGAACAGTCAGCTATGGCTACACCTTC. Translating it yields CASSVEGTVSYGYTF.

This chain uses TRBV4-2 with TRBJ1-2, with 10 positions matching TRBD1. The V segment lost 0 bases and the J segment 3 bases; nucleotides outside the gene matches: 10. The CDR3 extends over 18 amino acids. Germline V gene lookup returns CDR1 LGHNA and CDR2 YNFKEQ. CDR3 nucleotides: TGTGCCAGCAGCCAAGATTCCCCCCGACAGGGGGCTTACTATGGCTACACCTTC. Its protein is CASSQDSPRQGAYYGYTF.

The CDR3 sequence is CASSVLQGLSSPLHF. In DNA form, the CDR3 reads TGTGCCAGCAGTGTTCTACAGGGCTTAAGTTCACCCCTCCACTTT. This chain links TRBV2 with TRBJ1-6; D perhaps matches TRBD1 (6 bases). Germline V gene data show CDR1 as SNHLY and CDR2 as FYNNEI. The CDR3 extends over 15 amino acids. Trimming shortened V by 4 bases and J by 9 bases, and 16 bases separated the two germline ends. The entire variable domain, with the rest obtained from reference TRBV2 and TRBJ1-6, is as follows: EPEVTQTPSHQVTQMGQEVILRCVPISNHLYFYWYRQILGQKVEFLVSFYNNEISEKSEIFDDQFSVERPDGSNFTLKIRSTKLEDSAMYFCASSVLQGLSSPLHFGNGTRLTVT.

This clone has only a few counts. V and J are TRBV28 and TRBJ1-2; no reliable D call. CDR3 length: 15 residues. V lost 3 bases and J 6 bases, leaving 17 bases between the germline ends. CDR1 and CDR2 (germline): MDHEN, SYDVKM. The CDR3 reads CASSFGQEGAHGYTF. As DNA, the CDR3 is TGTGCCAGCAGTTTCGGGCAGGAGGGTGCTCATGGCTACACCTTC.

The chain combines TRBV23-1 with TRBJ1-4; D possibly corresponds to TRBD1 (5 bases). TRBV23-1 is an open reading frame whose function is uncertain. Between the trimmed V and J ends, which lost 3 bases and 6 bases, there was a span of 8 bases. The CDR3 loop spans 13 amino acids. CDR3 in DNA: TGCGCCAGCAGTCACCCGGGGGATGAAAAACTGTTTTTT. This translates into CASSHPGDEKLFF.

CDR3 in amino acids: CASSVWSGGTNEQFF. The CDR3 DNA reads as TGTGCCAGCAGTGTTTGGAGCGGGGGAACCAATGAGCAGTTCTTC. The rearrangement links TRBV6-4 to TRBJ2-1; TRBD2 aligns across 8 bases. The CDR3 runs to 15 residues. J gave up 6 bases and V 4 bases, and 8 bases lay outside the gene matches. Per germline, CDR1 MRHNA and CDR2 SNTAGT.

The chain is built from TRBV25-1 and TRBJ2-2; 13 nucleotides align to TRBD2. Germline CDR1 MGHDK, CDR2 SYGVNS. The V and J ends lost 4 bases and 1 base, in that order; junction bases with no gene match: 3. The CDR3 runs to 17 residues. CDR3 nucleotide sequence: TGTGCCAGCAGTGGGGGACTAGCGGGAAAGAACACCGGGGAGCTGTTTTTT. Amino acid sequence: CASSGGLAGKNTGELFF.

This chain links TRBV27 with TRBJ1-4; the D gene is possibly TRBD1 (6 bases). The CDR3 covers 15 residues. Germline lookup yields CDR1 MNHEY and CDR2 SMNVEV (reference sequence). Between the trimmed V and J ends, which lost 10 bases and 0 bases, there was a span of 15 bases. CDR3: CATRGPRATNEKLFF. The DNA for the CDR3 is TGTGCCACCAGGGGTCCGAGGGCAACTAATGAAAAACTGTTTTTT.

CDR3 residues: CASSVNRGVNTEAFF. The CDR3 DNA reads TGTGCCAGCAGCGTTAACCGGGGGGTGAACACTGAAGCTTTCTTT. V usage is TRBV5-5 and J usage is TRBJ1-1; D possibly corresponds to TRBD1 (5 bases). There are 15 residues in the CDR3. Germline V gene sequence: CDR1 SGHKS, CDR2 YYEKEE (reference sequence). Deletions cut 4 bases from V and 0 bases from J, with 13 bases between.